Given below is one TCR beta chain in context. The data were taken from a study of blood T cell repertoires in COVID-19. Study-level information: Donors in the United States, Italy and Spain gave samples during acute or convalescent COVID-19. T cells, B-cell-depleted T cells, or PBMCs supplied cDNA or gDNA.

The V and J ends lost 0 bases and 6 bases, in that order; junction bases with no gene match: 4. The CDR3 length is 14 residues. CDR1 is KGHSH, CDR2 LQKENI, per germline. Original processing methods: From reference gene primer amplification, estimates of nucleated cell counts were derived. The data were produced by immunoSEQ multiplex PCR, yet TCRdb's version contains in-frame clones alone and is incomplete. D and trimming come from the DNA, and the V and J calls and clone size come from that table. The sample yields tens of thousands of clones, roughly 82% seen once. The material sequenced was peripheral blood. The clonotype comes from a man aged 55 to 70 with acute or convalescent COVID-19. The chain couples TRBV18 to TRBJ1-1, with 7 positions matching TRBD1. The CDR3 region is CASSPPGRGPEAFF. CDR3 coding DNA: TGTGCCAGCTCACCACCCGGAAGGGGGCCTGAAGCTTTCTTT.